The clone carrying this TCR beta chain was detected a few times. The antigen remains undetermined. The V and J ends lost 6 bases and 0 bases respectively, with 14 bases between them. The CDR3 runs 15 residues. Germline V gives CDR1 MGHRA, CDR2 YSYEKL. A multiplex PCR was run with 60 Vbeta primers and 13 Jbeta primers. Clones were read by immunoSEQ multiplex PCR, and TCRdb kept only the in-frame ones, dropping some. The table records about 160,000 clones, 80% of them present only once. This record comes from a study of cytomegalovirus exposure and HLA in healthy donors. Study-wide results and caveats: With later analysis, a missense DCLRE1C variant became linked to TCR beta V- and J-gene trimming. The authors later found most CMV-associated TCR beta chains appeared HLA-restricted. Among TCR sequences, most were rare, though some public TCRs appeared in many donors.

This clonotype originated in a man aged 18 to 30 in good health and CMV-seropositive. This chain uses TRBV4-1 with TRBJ1-1; D might be TRBD1 (6 bases). Sequencing input: PBMCs. The CDR3 DNA reads as TGCGCCAGCAGTCCGACAGGTATAATGAACACTGAAGCTTTCTTT. Its translation is CASSPTGIMNTEAFF.